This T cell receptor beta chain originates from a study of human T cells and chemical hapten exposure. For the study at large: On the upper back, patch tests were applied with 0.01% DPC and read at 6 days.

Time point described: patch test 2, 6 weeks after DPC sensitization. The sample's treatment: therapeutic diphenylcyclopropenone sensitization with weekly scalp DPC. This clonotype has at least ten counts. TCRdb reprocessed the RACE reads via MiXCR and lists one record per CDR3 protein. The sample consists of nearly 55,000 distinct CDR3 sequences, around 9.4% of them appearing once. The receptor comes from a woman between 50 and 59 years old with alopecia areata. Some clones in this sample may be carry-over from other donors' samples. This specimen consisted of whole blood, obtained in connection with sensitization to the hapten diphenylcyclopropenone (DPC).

CDR3 sequence: CATLTGRSPLHF. The CDR3 coding sequence is TGCGCTACCCTGACAGGGCGGTCACCCCTCCACTTT. V is TRBV10-2 and J is TRBJ1-6; 7 bases agree with TRBD1. Germline lookup yields CDR1 WSHSY and CDR2 SAAADI. This CDR3 has 12 residues.